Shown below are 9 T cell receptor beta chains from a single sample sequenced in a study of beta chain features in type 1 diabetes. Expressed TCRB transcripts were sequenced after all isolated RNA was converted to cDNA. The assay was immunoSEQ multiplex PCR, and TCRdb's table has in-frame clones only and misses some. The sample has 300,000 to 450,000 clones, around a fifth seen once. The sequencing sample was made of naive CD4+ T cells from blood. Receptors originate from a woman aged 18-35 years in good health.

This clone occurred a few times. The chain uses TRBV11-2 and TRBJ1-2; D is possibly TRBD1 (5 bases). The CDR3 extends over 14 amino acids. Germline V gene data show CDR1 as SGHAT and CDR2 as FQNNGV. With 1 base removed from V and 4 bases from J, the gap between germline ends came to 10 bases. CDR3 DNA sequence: TGTGCCAGCAGCTTAGTAGGACAACTCTATGGCTACACCTTC. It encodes CASSLVGQLYGYTF.

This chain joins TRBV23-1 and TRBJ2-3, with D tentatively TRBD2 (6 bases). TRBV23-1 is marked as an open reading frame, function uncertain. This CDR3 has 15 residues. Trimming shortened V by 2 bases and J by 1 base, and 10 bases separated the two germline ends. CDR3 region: CASSQLPGGTDTQYF. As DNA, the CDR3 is TGCGCCAGCAGTCAACTACCGGGGGGCACAGATACGCAGTATTTT.

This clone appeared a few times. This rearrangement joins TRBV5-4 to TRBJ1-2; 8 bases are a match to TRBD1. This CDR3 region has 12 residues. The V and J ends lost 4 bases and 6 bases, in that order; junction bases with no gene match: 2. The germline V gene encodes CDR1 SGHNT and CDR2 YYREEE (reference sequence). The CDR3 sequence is CASSQDRDGYTF. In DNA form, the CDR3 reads TGTGCCAGCAGCCAGGACAGGGATGGCTACACCTTC.

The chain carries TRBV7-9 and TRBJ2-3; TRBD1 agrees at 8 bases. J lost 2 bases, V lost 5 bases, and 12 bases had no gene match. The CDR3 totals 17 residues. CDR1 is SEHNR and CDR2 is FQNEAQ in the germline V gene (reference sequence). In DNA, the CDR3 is TGTGCCAGCAGCAGAAGACAGGGGAAGTCTTCCACAGATACGCAGTATTTT. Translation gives CASSRRQGKSSTDTQYF.

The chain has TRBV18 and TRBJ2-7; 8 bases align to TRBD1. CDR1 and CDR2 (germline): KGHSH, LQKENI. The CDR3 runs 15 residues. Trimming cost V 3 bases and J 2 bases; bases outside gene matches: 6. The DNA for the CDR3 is TGTGCCAGCTCACCTAAACAGGGGGGACCCTACGAGCAGTACTTC. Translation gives CASSPKQGGPYEQYF.

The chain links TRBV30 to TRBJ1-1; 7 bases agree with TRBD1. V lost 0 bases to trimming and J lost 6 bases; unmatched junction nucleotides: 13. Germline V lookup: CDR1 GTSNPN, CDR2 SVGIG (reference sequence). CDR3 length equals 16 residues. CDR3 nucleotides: TGTGCCTGGAGTGTACTACGGACAGGTGGTTCTGCTGAAGCTTTCTTT. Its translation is CAWSVLRTGGSAEAFF.

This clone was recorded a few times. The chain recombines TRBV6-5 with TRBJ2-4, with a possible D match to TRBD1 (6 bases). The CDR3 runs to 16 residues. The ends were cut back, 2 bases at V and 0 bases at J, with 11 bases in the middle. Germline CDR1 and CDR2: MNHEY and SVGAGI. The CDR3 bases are TGTGCCAGCAGTTACGGCCACAGGGAAGCCAAAAACATTCAGTACTTC. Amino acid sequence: CASSYGHREAKNIQYF.

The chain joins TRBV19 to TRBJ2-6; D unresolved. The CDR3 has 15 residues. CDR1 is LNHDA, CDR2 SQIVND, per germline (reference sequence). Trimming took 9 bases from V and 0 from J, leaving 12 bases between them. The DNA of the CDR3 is TGTGCCAGCCTTTCCTCGGGCTCTGGGGCCAACGTCCTGACTTTC. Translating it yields CASLSSGSGANVLTF.

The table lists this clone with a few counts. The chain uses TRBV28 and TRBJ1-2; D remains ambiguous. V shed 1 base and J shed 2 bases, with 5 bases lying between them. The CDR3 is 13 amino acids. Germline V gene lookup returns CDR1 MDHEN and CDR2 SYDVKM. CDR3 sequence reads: CASSLSGNYGYTF. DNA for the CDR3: TGTGCCAGCAGTTTATCGGGGAACTATGGCTACACCTTC.